The 9 T cell receptor beta chains below were found in one sample sequenced in a study of blood T cell repertoires in COVID-19. The assay was immunoSEQ multiplex PCR, and TCRdb's table has in-frame clones only and misses some. The sample contains tens of thousands of clones, about 88% of which appear only once. Material for sequencing was peripheral blood. The receptors here all came from a human donor in a cohort sampled during active COVID-19.

J is TRBJ2-5 and V is TRBV5-1, with 8 bases matching TRBD2. Losses at the gene ends were 7 bases for V and 4 bases for J; bases not matched to a gene: 12. The germline CDR1 and CDR2 sequences are SGHRS and YFSETQ. This CDR3 region has 15 residues. DNA of the CDR3: TGCGCCAGCTTGCAAGGTTCCGGGGGGGCAGAGACCCAGTACTTC. It encodes CASLQGSGGAETQYF.

V gene TRBV5-1 combines with J gene TRBJ2-4; 9 nucleotides align to TRBD2. The CDR3 is 15 residues long. Trimming at V came to 4 bases and at J to 6 bases, leaving 8 bases not matched to a gene. The germline V gene has CDR1 SGHRS and CDR2 YFSETQ. The CDR3 spells CASSAGPSGANIQYF. In DNA, the CDR3 is TGCGCCAGCAGCGCGGGTCCTAGCGGGGCAAACATTCAGTACTTC.

This rearrangement joins TRBV6-1 to TRBJ2-1; 7 bases map to TRBD2. CDR1 and CDR2 from the germline V gene are MNHNS and SASEGT. V lost 1 base to trimming and J lost 1 base; unmatched junction nucleotides: 10. The CDR3 spans 18 residues. The CDR3 sequence: CASSEDQASGVSYNEQFF. In DNA form, the CDR3 reads TGTGCCAGCAGTGAAGATCAGGCTAGCGGTGTGTCCTACAATGAGCAGTTCTTC.

This rearrangement joins TRBV18 to TRBJ2-2, with 8 bases aligning to TRBD1. Germline V gene lookup returns CDR1 KGHSH and CDR2 LQKENI. The trim removed 8 bases at V and 5 bases at J, leaving 13 bases unmatched. CDR3 length: 16 residues. This CDR3 is CASRGQGSTETGELFF. CDR3 nucleotide sequence: TGTGCCAGCCGCGGACAGGGATCGACGGAGACCGGGGAGCTGTTTTTT.

This clone appeared once. J is TRBJ2-7 and V is TRBV30; 9 bases are a match to TRBD2. Germline CDR1 reads GTSNPN; CDR2 reads SVGIG (reference sequence). V lost 0 bases, J lost 4 bases, and 4 bases stayed unmatched. This CDR3 has 14 residues. CDR3: CAWSVGGGAYEQYF. The DNA of the CDR3 is TGTGCCTGGAGTGTTGGCGGGGGGGCTTACGAGCAGTACTTC.

This chain joins TRBV19 and TRBJ1-1; TRBD1 might be the D (5 bases). The V end was cut by 4 bases, the J end by 1 base, with 13 bases between. From germline, CDR1 is LNHDA and CDR2 SQIVND (reference sequence). The CDR3 is made up of 15 amino acids. CDR3 sequence reads: CASSTGPRGNTEAFF. The CDR3 DNA reads TGTGCCAGTAGTACGGGACCGCGGGGGAACACTGAAGCTTTCTTT.

The chain couples TRBV10-2 to TRBJ1-2; 7 bases agree with TRBD1. Germline CDR1 is WSHSY and CDR2 is SAAADI. The CDR3 extends over 17 amino acids. V was clipped by 4 bases and J by 5 bases; unmatched bases: 16. CDR3 nucleotide sequence: TGCGCCAGCAGTGCTTCCTCAGGGGGTCCCTTGGGGTATGGCTACACCTTC. Protein product: CASSASSGGPLGYGYTF.

V is TRBV5-1 and J is TRBJ2-2, with TRBD2 matching 8 bases. CDR3 size: 16 residues. Unmatched junction bases numbered 7, after V lost 5 bases and J lost 1 base. The V gene's germline CDR1 is SGHRS and CDR2 YFSETQ. The CDR3 spells CASRSGGGLNTGELFF. The CDR3 region has the DNA TGCGCCAGCAGAAGCGGGGGCGGATTGAACACCGGGGAGCTGTTTTTT.

Only one count was recorded for this clone. This rearrangement joins TRBV7-9 to TRBJ2-2, with D maybe TRBD1 (6 bases). CDR1 and CDR2 (germline): SEHNR, FQNEAQ (reference sequence). Between the trimmed V and J ends, which lost 5 bases and 7 bases, there was a span of 17 bases. CDR3 size: 15 residues. The chain's CDR3 is CASSGTLLRGGELFF. CDR3 coding DNA: TGTGCCAGCAGCGGGACATTACTCCGCGGCGGGGAGCTGTTTTTT. Supplemented by reference TRBV7-9 and TRBJ2-2, the full variable domain reads DTGVSQNPRHKITKRGQNVTFRCDPISEHNRLYWYRQTLGQGPEFLTYFQNEAQLEKSRLLSDRFSAERPKGSFSTLEIQRTEQGDSAMYLCASSGTLLRGGELFFGEGSRLTVL.